The source of this T cell receptor (beta chain) is a study of human T cells and chemical hapten exposure. The study's findings and limits: Controls had significantly fewer large CDR3 similarity clusters than were formed by expanded TCRs. After DPC sensitization, TCRs above 1 in 1000 frequency showed no change.

V lost 2 bases and J 0 bases, leaving 10 bases between the germline ends. Germline V gene lookup returns CDR1 SQVTM and CDR2 ANQGSEA. The CDR3 loop spans 14 amino acids. The time point denotes: patch test 1, 2 weeks after DPC sensitization. The sample's treatment: therapeutic diphenylcyclopropenone sensitization with weekly scalp DPC. Extraction of total RNA was performed on unfractionated whole blood. As the library was built, unique molecular identifiers were attached to individual cDNA molecules. TCRdb called the RACE reads again in MiXCR, with one record for every CDR3 protein. This table holds some 400,000 distinct CDR3 sequences, around 5% found once. This clonotype was recorded at least ten times. As yet, its antigen is unknown.

This sequence was found in a woman in her fifties or sixties with alopecia areata. Some clones in this sample may be carry-over from other donors' samples. The starting material was whole blood, obtained in connection with sensitization to the hapten diphenylcyclopropenone (DPC). The rearrangement uses TRBV29-1 and TRBJ1-1; D possibly corresponds to TRBD1 (5 bases). The CDR3 nucleotides read TGCAGCGTTGAAAGGACACCGATGAACACTGAAGCTTTCTTT. Translated, it gives CSVERTPMNTEAFF.